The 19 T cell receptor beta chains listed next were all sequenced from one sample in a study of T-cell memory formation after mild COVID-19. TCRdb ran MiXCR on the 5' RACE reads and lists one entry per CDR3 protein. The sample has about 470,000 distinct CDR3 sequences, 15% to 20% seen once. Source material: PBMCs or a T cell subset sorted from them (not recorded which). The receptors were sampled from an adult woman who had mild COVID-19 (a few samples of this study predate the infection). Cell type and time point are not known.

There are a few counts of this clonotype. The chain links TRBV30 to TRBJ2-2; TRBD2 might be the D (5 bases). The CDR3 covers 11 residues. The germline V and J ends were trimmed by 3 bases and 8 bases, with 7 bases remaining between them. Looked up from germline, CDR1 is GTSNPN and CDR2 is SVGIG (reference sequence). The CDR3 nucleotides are TGTGCCTGGAGGAGGGTGGGGGAGCTGTTTTTT. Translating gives CAWRRVGELFF.

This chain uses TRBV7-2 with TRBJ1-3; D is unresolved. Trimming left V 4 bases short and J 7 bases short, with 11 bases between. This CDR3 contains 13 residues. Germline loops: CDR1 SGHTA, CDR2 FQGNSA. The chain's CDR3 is CASSSNSRNTIYF. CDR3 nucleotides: TGTGCCAGCAGCTCAAATAGTCGGAACACCATATATTTT.

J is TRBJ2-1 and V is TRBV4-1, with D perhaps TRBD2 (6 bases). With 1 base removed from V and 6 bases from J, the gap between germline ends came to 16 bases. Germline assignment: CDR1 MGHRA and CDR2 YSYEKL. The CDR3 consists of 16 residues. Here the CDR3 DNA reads TGCGCCAGCAGCCAAGCCGGGGGAGCTGTACGCAATGAGCAGTTCTTC. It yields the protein CASSQAGGAVRNEQFF.

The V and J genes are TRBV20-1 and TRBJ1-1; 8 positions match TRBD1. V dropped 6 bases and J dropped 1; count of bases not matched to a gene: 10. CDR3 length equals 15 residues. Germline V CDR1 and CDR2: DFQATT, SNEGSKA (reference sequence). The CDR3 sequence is CSAFTTGVPNTEAFF. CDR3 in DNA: TGCAGTGCCTTCACGACAGGGGTCCCGAACACTGAAGCTTTCTTT.

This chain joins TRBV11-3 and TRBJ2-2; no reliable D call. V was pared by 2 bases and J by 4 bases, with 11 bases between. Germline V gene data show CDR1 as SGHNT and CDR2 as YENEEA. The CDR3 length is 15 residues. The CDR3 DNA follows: TGTGCCAGCAGCTTACAGAAGGGATCCACCGGGGAGCTGTTTTTT. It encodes CASSLQKGSTGELFF.

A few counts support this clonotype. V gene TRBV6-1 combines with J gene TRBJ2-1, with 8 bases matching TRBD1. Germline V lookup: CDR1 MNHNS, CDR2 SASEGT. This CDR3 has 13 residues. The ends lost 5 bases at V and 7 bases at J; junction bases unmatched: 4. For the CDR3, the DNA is TGTGCCAGCAGTCGACAGGGGAAAAATGAGCAGTTCTTC. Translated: CASSRQGKNEQFF.

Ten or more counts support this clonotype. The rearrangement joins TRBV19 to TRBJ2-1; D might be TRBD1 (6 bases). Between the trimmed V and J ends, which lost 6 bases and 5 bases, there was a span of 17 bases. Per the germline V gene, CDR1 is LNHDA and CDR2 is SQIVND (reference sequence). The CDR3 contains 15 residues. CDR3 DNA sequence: TGTGCCAGTAGCTTAACAATACAGGGTCACAATGAGCAGTTCTTC. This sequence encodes CASSLTIQGHNEQFF.

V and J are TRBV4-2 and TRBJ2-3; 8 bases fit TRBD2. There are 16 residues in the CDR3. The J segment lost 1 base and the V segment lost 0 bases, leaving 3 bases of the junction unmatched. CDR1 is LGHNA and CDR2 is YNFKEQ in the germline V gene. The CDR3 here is CASSQDRAGGTDTQYF. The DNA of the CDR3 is TGTGCCAGCAGCCAAGATCGAGCGGGGGGCACAGATACGCAGTATTTT.

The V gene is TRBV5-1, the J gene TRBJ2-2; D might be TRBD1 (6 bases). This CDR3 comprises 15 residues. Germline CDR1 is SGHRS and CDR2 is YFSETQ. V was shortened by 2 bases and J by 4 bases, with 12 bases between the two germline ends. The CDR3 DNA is TGCGCCAGCAGCTTAACAGGGCTGAGCACCGGGGAGCTGTTTTTT. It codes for CASSLTGLSTGELFF.

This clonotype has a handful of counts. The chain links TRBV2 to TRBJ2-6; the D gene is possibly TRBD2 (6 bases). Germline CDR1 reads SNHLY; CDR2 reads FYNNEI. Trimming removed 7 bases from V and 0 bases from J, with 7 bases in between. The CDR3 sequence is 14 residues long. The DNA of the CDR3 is TGTGCCAGCAAGGAGGGCTCTGGGGCCAACGTCCTGACTTTC. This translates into CASKEGSGANVLTF.

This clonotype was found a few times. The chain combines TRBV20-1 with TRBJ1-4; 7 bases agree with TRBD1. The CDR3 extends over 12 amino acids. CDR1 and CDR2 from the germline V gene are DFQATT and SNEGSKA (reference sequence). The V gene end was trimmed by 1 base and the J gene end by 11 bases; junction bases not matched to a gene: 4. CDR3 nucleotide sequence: TGCAGTGCTAGAGTCGAGACAGGGAAACTGTTTTTT. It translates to CSARVETGKLFF.

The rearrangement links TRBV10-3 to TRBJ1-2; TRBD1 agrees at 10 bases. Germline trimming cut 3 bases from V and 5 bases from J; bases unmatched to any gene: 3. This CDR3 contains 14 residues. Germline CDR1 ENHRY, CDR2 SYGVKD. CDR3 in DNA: TGTGCCATCAGTGACCCGGGACAGGGGTATGGCTACACCTTC. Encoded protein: CAISDPGQGYGYTF.

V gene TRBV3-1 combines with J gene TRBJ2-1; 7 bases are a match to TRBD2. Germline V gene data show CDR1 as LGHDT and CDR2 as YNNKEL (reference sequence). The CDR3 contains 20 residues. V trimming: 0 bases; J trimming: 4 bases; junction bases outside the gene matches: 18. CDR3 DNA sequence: TGTGCCAGCAGCCAAGATCTTCTGGGTGTGTCGAGCGGGGATTACAATGAGCAGTTCTTC. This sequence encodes CASSQDLLGVSSGDYNEQFF.

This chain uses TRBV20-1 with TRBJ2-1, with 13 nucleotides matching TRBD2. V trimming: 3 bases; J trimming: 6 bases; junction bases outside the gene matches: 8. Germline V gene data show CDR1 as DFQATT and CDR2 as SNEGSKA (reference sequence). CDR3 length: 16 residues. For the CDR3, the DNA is TGCAGTGCTAGGGGGCCGGGACTAGCGGGACGCAATGAGCAGTTCTTC. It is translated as CSARGPGLAGRNEQFF.

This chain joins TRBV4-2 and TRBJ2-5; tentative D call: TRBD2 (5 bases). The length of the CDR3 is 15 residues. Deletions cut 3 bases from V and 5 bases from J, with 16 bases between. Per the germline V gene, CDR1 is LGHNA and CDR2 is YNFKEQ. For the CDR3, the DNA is TGTGCCAGCAGCCAGGATCTGACTAATTCGGAGACCCAGTACTTC. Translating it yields CASSQDLTNSETQYF.

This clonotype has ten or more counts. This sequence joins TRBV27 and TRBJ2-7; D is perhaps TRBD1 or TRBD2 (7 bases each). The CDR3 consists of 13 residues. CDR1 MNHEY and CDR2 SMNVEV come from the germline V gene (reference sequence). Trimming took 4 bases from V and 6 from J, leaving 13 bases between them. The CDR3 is CASSSTGRGEQYF. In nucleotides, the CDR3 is TGTGCCAGCAGTTCGACAGGGAGGGGCGAGCAGTACTTC.

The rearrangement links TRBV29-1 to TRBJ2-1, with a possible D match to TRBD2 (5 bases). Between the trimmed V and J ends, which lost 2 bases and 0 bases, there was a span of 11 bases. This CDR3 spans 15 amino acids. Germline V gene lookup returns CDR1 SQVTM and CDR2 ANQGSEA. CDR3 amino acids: CSVENGESSYNEQFF. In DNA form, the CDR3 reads TGCAGCGTTGAAAACGGGGAGAGCTCCTACAATGAGCAGTTCTTC.

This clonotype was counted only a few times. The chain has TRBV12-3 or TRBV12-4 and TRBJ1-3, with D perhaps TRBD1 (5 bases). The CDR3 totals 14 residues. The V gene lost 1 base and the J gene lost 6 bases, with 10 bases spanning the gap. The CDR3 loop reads CASSLGGNVNTIYF. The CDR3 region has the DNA TGTGCCAGCAGTTTAGGGGGGAATGTAAACACCATATATTTT.

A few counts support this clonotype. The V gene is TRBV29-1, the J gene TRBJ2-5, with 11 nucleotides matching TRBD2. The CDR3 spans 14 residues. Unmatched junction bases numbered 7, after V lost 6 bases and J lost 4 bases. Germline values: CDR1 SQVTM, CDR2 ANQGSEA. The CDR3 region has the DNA TGCAGCGTCGGGGGCCTAGCGGGAGGAGAGACCCAGTACTTC. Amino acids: CSVGGLAGGETQYF.